This record looks at one TCR beta chain sequence and its context. Its matching antigen is unknown. These data belong to a study of T cells in tumors after PD-1 blockade. Study-wide findings and caveats: Clonal replacement, not reinvigoration, is suggested for expanded exhausted CD8+ clones after therapy.

This CDR3 has 16 residues. Germline CDR1 MNHEY, CDR2 SVGAGI. With V trimmed by 4 bases and J by 1 base, 6 bases remained unmatched. The assay was immunoSEQ multiplex PCR, and TCRdb's table has in-frame clones only and misses some. The sample lists 6,500 to 9,500 clones; roughly two thirds were seen once. The gene calls are TRBV6-5 and TRBJ1-1; TRBD1 aligns across 10 bases. The material sequenced was tumor tissue, taken after anti-PD-1 treatment. The source of this sequence is a human donor with basal cell carcinoma. CDR3 sequence (DNA): TGTGCCAGCAGTTCCGGGACAGGGGCAGCGAACACTGAAGCTTTCTTT. Its protein is CASSSGTGAANTEAFF.